This entry lists 8 T cell receptor beta chains sequenced from one sample in a study of blood T cell repertoires in COVID-19. Generated by immunoSEQ multiplex PCR, the TCRdb table keeps only in-frame clones and is missing some. The profile covers some 200,000 clones, with 85% appearing a single time and around 3% taken by the ten largest. Sequenced: peripheral blood. These receptors were collected from a man in his fifties or sixties who had recovered from COVID-19.

The chain is built from TRBV18 and TRBJ2-2; 10 nucleotides agree with TRBD1. Germline CDR1 reads KGHSH; CDR2 reads LQKENI. The CDR3 has 17 amino acids. V lost 6 bases and J lost 0; bases outside the gene matches: 7. The CDR3 nucleotides read TGTGCCAGCTCCCGATCCGGGACAGGGGCGAACACCGGGGAGCTGTTTTTT. As protein: CASSRSGTGANTGELFF. Together with reference TRBV18 and TRBJ2-2, the CDR3 gives the full variable domain: NAGVMQNPRHLVRRRGQEARLRCSPMKGHSHVYWYRQLPEEGLKFMVYLQKENIIDESGMPKERFSAEFPKEGPSILRIQQVVRGDSAAYFCASSRSGTGANTGELFFGEGSRLTVL.

The gene calls are TRBV2 and TRBJ1-1, with a possible D match to TRBD1 (5 bases). Germline values: CDR1 SNHLY, CDR2 FYNNEI. The CDR3 loop spans 13 amino acids. V lost 7 bases and J 4 bases, leaving 13 bases between the germline ends. CDR3 in amino acids: CASIPGLGTEAFF. The CDR3 nucleotides are TGTGCCAGCATCCCAGGGTTAGGCACTGAAGCTTTCTTT.

The CDR3 here is CASSLDLGQGSGGYTF. In DNA form, the CDR3 reads TGCGCCAGCAGCTTGGATCTGGGACAGGGGAGCGGCGGCTACACCTTC. This chain connects TRBV5-1 to TRBJ1-2; 10 positions agree with TRBD1. The CDR3 is 16 residues long. V lost 0 bases, J lost 8 bases, and 10 bases stayed unmatched. CDR1 and CDR2 (germline): SGHRS, YFSETQ. Full variable domain (rest looked up from reference TRBV5-1 and TRBJ1-2): KAGVTQTPRYLIKTRGQQVTLSCSPISGHRSVSWYQQTPGQGLQFLFEYFSETQRNKGNFPGRFSGRQFSNSRSEMNVSTLELGDSALYLCASSLDLGQGSGGYTFGSGTRLTVV.

The CDR3 spells CASSQGPGVVETQYF. The CDR3 DNA reads TGCGCCAGCAGCCAAGGGCCGGGAGTGGTTGAGACCCAGTACTTC. V and J are TRBV4-1 and TRBJ2-5, with D maybe TRBD2 (6 bases). Trimming removed 1 base from V and 5 bases from J, with 14 bases in between. The CDR3 spans 15 residues. Looked up from germline, CDR1 is MGHRA and CDR2 is YSYEKL.

Remarks on this clone: The sample has other DNA sequences that encode this CDR3 too. The genes are TRBV24-1 and TRBJ2-3, with 10 bases matching TRBD2. With 4 bases clipped from V and 3 bases from J, the junction kept 3 bases outside the gene matches. The CDR3 has 15 amino acids. CDR1 is KGHDR, CDR2 SFDVKD, per germline. The CDR3 sequence: CATSDSSGRTDTQYF. The CDR3 region has the DNA TGTGCCACCAGTGACTCTAGCGGGAGAACAGATACGCAGTATTTT.

This clone appeared a few times. The chain recombines TRBV18 with TRBJ2-1; 11 positions agree with TRBD2. Per germline, CDR1 KGHSH and CDR2 LQKENI. J gave up 8 bases and V 3 bases, and 9 bases lay outside the gene matches. The CDR3 has 16 residues. CDR3 sequence: CASSPRLAGKRDEQFF. In DNA, the CDR3 is TGTGCCAGCTCACCGAGACTAGCGGGAAAACGCGATGAGCAGTTCTTC.

The chain is built from TRBV9 and TRBJ2-7; TRBD1 matches at 9 bases. With V trimmed by 4 bases and J by 5 bases, 7 bases remained unmatched. CDR3 length equals 14 residues. Germline CDR1 is SGDLS and CDR2 is YYNGEE. The DNA of the CDR3 is TGTGCCAGCAGCCACCGGGACAGGGACCACGAGCAGTACTTC. The encoded protein is CASSHRDRDHEQYF.

This clone was seen just once. V gene TRBV21-1 combines with J gene TRBJ1-5; the table's D gene call, TRBD1, was not cross checked with the DNA. TRBV21-1 is a known pseudogene. The CDR3 length is 18 residues. The CDR3 sequence is CASTKTPGTAEQNQPQHF. In DNA, the CDR3 is TGTGCCAGCACCAAAACGCCAGGGACAGCTGAACAAAATCAGCCCCAGCATTTT.